A single sample is the source of the 29 T cell receptor beta chains below, sequenced in a study of blood T cells in healthy people across ages. Primers used in a second PCR of roughly 7 to 11 cycles were a sample-barcoded 5' primer and a J-beta primer mix. MiXCR was run by TCRdb on the 5' RACE reads, yielding one entry per CDR3 protein. In the table there are roughly 1.4 million distinct CDR3 sequences, roughly 64% of which are singletons. The source material was blood. The origin of the receptors is a man younger than 35 in good health.

The chain carries TRBV11-2 and TRBJ1-2, with 8 bases identical to TRBD1. Germline CDR1 SGHAT, CDR2 FQNNGV. This CDR3 is 17 amino acids long. J lost 4 bases, V lost 4 bases, and 14 bases had no gene match. Written as DNA, the CDR3 is TGTGCCAGCAGCTCACCCGGGGGACAGGTGCTGACCTATGGCTACACCTTC. This sequence encodes CASSSPGGQVLTYGYTF.

J is TRBJ2-4 and V is TRBV29-1; 8 bases match TRBD1. Matching the DNA end better, TRBJ2-7 makes the J call doubtful. This CDR3 region has 15 residues. Per germline, CDR1 SQVTM and CDR2 ANQGSEA. CDR3 sequence reads: CSVSGGVRSFYEQYF. CDR3 DNA: TGCAGCGTTTCAGGGGGCGTCCGTTCTTTCTACGAGCAGTACTTC.

CDR3 protein: CASSLAGSSNYGYTF. The CDR3 DNA is TGTGCCAGCAGCTTAGCGGGAAGTTCTAACTATGGCTACACCTTC. The chain is built from TRBV7-9 and TRBJ1-2; D is unresolved. V was cut by 0 bases and J by 0 bases, with 8 bases left in between. The CDR3 is made up of 15 amino acids. Looked up from germline, CDR1 is SEHNR and CDR2 is FQNEAQ (reference sequence).

The CDR3 DNA reads TGTGCCAGTAAGGGACAGGGTGAATATGGCTACACCTTC. Its translation is CASKGQGEYGYTF. This chain links TRBV19 with TRBJ1-2; 9 nucleotides match TRBD1. Germline CDR1 reads LNHDA; CDR2 reads SQIVND (reference sequence). J lost 5 bases, V lost 7 bases, and 5 bases had no gene match. The CDR3 has 13 residues.

This chain links TRBV9 with TRBJ1-2; D gene uncertain. The CDR3 has 18 residues. Between the trimmed V and J ends, which lost 2 bases and 2 bases, there was a span of 22 bases. Germline CDR1 and CDR2: SGDLS and YYNGEE. The CDR3 loop is CASSVSGNNPVNNYGYTF. The CDR3 nucleotides are TGTGCCAGCAGCGTTTCCGGGAATAACCCCGTTAACAACTATGGCTACACCTTC.

V usage is TRBV25-1 and J usage is TRBJ1-2, with 8 bases that match TRBD1. The CDR3 consists of 17 residues. CDR1 and CDR2 from the germline V gene are MGHDK and SYGVNS. Trimming took 1 base from V and 2 from J; bases not matched to a gene: 9. In DNA, the CDR3 is TGTGCCAGCAGTGAATCCTGGACAGGGAGTAAGAACTATGGCTACACCTTC. Protein product: CASSESWTGSKNYGYTF.

Remarks on this clonotype: A read error is possible here, since a much larger clone lies one base away. The V call is TRBV7-2, the J call TRBJ2-7, with 7 bases fitting TRBD1. This CDR3 comprises 16 residues. With V trimmed by 2 bases and J by 2 bases, 9 bases remained unmatched. Germline-derived CDR1 and CDR2 are SGHTA and FQGNSA. In DNA, the CDR3 is TGTGCCAGCAGCTTAAGGGCCCGGGACAGTACCTACGAGCAGTACTTC. This gives the protein CASSLRARDSTYEQYF. The full variable domain, rest sourced from reference TRBV7-2 and TRBJ2-7, is GAGVSQSPSNKVTEKGKDVELRCDPISGHTALYWYRQSLGQGLEFLIYFQGNSAPDKSGLPSDRFSAERTGGSVSTLTIQRTQQEDSAVYLCASSLRARDSTYEQYFGPGTRLTVT.

V usage is TRBV11-2 and J usage is TRBJ2-5; D not certain. Trimming left V 0 bases short and J 3 bases short, with 2 bases between. The CDR3 runs 12 residues. Germline CDR1 SGHAT, CDR2 FQNNGV. CDR3 sequence: CASSLDKETQYF. CDR3 nucleotides: TGTGCCAGCAGCTTAGATAAAGAGACCCAGTACTTC.

The chain carries TRBV6-2 or TRBV6-3 and TRBJ2-1; D perhaps matches TRBD1 (5 bases). The length of the CDR3 is 16 residues. V gave up 0 bases and J gave up 4 bases, with 13 bases separating them. CDR1 is MNHEY and CDR2 is SVGEGT in the germline V gene. The DNA of the CDR3 is TGTGCCAGCAGTTACTCGGATCTAACAGGATACAATGAGCAGTTCTTC. It yields the protein CASSYSDLTGYNEQFF.

This clonotype was observed a single time. At one end the junction does not follow the germline gene, possibly because of a read error. The chain couples TRBV4-3 to TRBJ2-6; possibly TRBD1 for D (6 bases). This CDR3 spans 15 amino acids. Germline V gene data show CDR1 as LGHNA and CDR2 as YSLEER. The CDR3 region has the DNA TGCGCCAGCAGTCGACGACAGGCTGGGGCCAACGTCCCGACTTTC. This codes for CASSRRQAGANVPTF.

This clonotype has just a few counts. The rearrangement joins TRBV29-1 to TRBJ2-5; 10 nucleotides agree with TRBD2. The J call may be faulty, since TRBJ2-7 better matches the DNA end. CDR1 is SQVTM and CDR2 is ANQGSEA in the germline V gene. This CDR3 comprises 14 residues. The CDR3: CSVEAGTSAYEQYF. The CDR3 DNA reads as TGCAGCGTTGAGGCCGGGACTAGCGCATACGAGCAGTACTTC.

This CDR3 is CASRRDRGRGYTF. CDR3 sequence (DNA): TGTGCCAGCAGACGAGACAGGGGGCGAGGCTACACCTTC. This chain joins TRBV6-5 and TRBJ1-2, with 10 nucleotides matching TRBD1. The germline V gene encodes CDR1 MNHEY and CDR2 SVGAGI. Trimming at V came to 6 bases and at J to 8 bases, leaving 6 bases not matched to a gene. CDR3 length: 13 residues.

The chain uses TRBV7-2 and TRBJ1-4; 7 bases fit TRBD1. The J segment lost 7 bases and the V segment lost 3 bases, leaving 8 bases of the junction unmatched. The germline V gene encodes CDR1 SGHTA and CDR2 FQGNSA. CDR3 length: 15 residues. Here the CDR3 DNA reads TGTGCCAGCAGCTTTGTTGAGGGGGCTGGTGAAAAACTGTTTTTT. It codes for CASSFVEGAGEKLFF.

This clonotype was seen a few times. V is TRBV20-1 and J is TRBJ2-4; D call uncertain. V lost 1 base, J lost 0 bases, and 10 bases lay in between. This CDR3 has 15 amino acids. CDR1 is DFQATT and CDR2 is SNEGSKA in the germline V gene (reference sequence). CDR3 nucleotide sequence: TGCAGTGCTAGAGCCGGGTTTAGAGCCAAAAACATTCAGTACTTC. Translation: CSARAGFRAKNIQYF.

The CDR3 coding sequence is TGCAGCGTCGGGGACACCACCTACAATGAGCAGTTCTTC. The encoded protein is CSVGDTTYNEQFF. The chain combines TRBV29-1 with TRBJ2-1; D is perhaps TRBD1 (6 bases). This CDR3 has 13 residues. V lost 6 bases to trimming and J lost 2 bases, with 11 bases between them. Germline V gives CDR1 SQVTM, CDR2 ANQGSEA.

The chain links TRBV25-1 to TRBJ2-1, with a weak D call TRBD1 (5 bases). Germline CDR1 is MGHDK and CDR2 is SYGVNS. The CDR3 consists of 10 residues. Deletions cut 10 bases from V and 9 bases from J, with 10 bases between. CDR3 residues: CATKRGEQFF. The CDR3 nucleotides read TGTGCCACGAAAAGGGGTGAGCAGTTCTTC.

This clonotype was observed a handful of times. CDR3 sequence (DNA): TGCAGCGTCACAGGATTACAACTCACAGATACGCAGTATTTT. Translating it yields CSVTGLQLTDTQYF. The rearrangement joins TRBV29-1 to TRBJ2-3; weak D call: TRBD1 (5 bases). Trimming took 6 bases from V and 2 from J, leaving 15 bases between them. There are 14 residues in the CDR3. CDR1 and CDR2 from the germline V gene are SQVTM and ANQGSEA.

The chain uses TRBV7-8 and TRBJ2-7, with D unclear. V lost 7 bases, J lost 1 base, and 14 bases lay in between. Germline CDR1 and CDR2: SGHVS and FQNEAQ. CDR3 size: 14 residues. The CDR3 here is CASTLRPGSYEQYF. In DNA, the CDR3 is TGTGCCAGCACCCTAAGGCCGGGTTCCTACGAGCAGTACTTC.

This chain connects TRBV7-2 to TRBJ2-5; TRBD2 aligns across 7 bases. Germline V gene lookup returns CDR1 SGHTA and CDR2 FQGNSA. After removal of 5 bases from V and 3 bases from J, the junction contained 9 bases not matched to a gene. The CDR3 covers 15 residues. Here the CDR3 reads CASSEPGGTKETQYF. The CDR3 DNA sequence: TGTGCCAGCAGCGAACCCGGGGGGACTAAAGAGACCCAGTACTTC.

The J gene is TRBJ2-7, the V gene TRBV6-5, with 12 positions matching TRBD2. Trimming removed 5 bases from V and 6 bases from J; junction bases left unmatched: 8. CDR1 and CDR2 (germline): MNHEY, SVGAGI. This CDR3 is built from 15 residues. As DNA, the CDR3 is TGTGCCAGCAGTACAAGACTAGCGGGAGTTCGCGAGCAGTACTTC. Its translation: CASSTRLAGVREQYF.

The chain has TRBV28 and TRBJ1-4; D is unclear. Trimming took 3 bases from V and 14 from J, leaving 13 bases between them. This CDR3 region has 12 residues. Germline-derived CDR1 and CDR2 are MDHEN and SYDVKM. The CDR3 spells CASSFLQEGLFF. The CDR3 DNA is TGTGCCAGCAGTTTCTTGCAGGAAGGGCTGTTTTTT.

This clonotype was detected only a few times. The chain recombines TRBV29-1 with TRBJ2-1; no clear D. The length of the CDR3 is 14 residues. V was cut by 5 bases and J by 6 bases, with 17 bases left in between. From germline, CDR1 is SQVTM and CDR2 ANQGSEA. The CDR3 coding sequence is TGCAGCGTTATCCTACCGGGTAGAGGCAATGAGCAGTTCTTC. The encoded protein is CSVILPGRGNEQFF.

CDR3 sequence: CAGQGRGVFYNEQFF. DNA for the CDR3: TGTGCCGGCCAGGGGAGAGGGGTTTTTTACAATGAGCAGTTCTTC. The rearrangement links TRBV28 to TRBJ2-1; TRBD1 might be the D (6 bases). V lost 11 bases to trimming and J lost 4 bases, with 21 bases between them. The CDR3 is made up of 15 amino acids. Germline loops: CDR1 MDHEN, CDR2 SYDVKM.

J is TRBJ1-2 and V is TRBV6-5; no reliable D call. Germline loops: CDR1 MNHEY, CDR2 SVGAGI. V was cut by 5 bases and J by 8 bases, with 15 bases left in between. The CDR3 consists of 13 residues. CDR3 protein: CASSPRREEGYTF. The CDR3 nucleotides are TGTGCCAGCAGTCCCCGCCGGGAAGAGGGCTACACCTTC.

This chain connects TRBV29-1 to TRBJ2-1; 15 bases match TRBD2. Germline lookup yields CDR1 SQVTM and CDR2 ANQGSEA. The CDR3 length is 13 residues. J lost 8 bases, V lost 7 bases, and 3 bases had no gene match. The DNA for the CDR3 is TGCAGCGGGACTAGCGGGGGGGAATATGAGCAGTTCTTC. It translates to CSGTSGGEYEQFF.

The count of this clonotype is one. The chain joins TRBV27 to TRBJ2-7; 9 bases line up with TRBD2. With 9 bases clipped from V and 2 bases from J, the junction kept 11 bases outside the gene matches. Germline assignment: CDR1 MNHEY and CDR2 SMNVEV (reference sequence). This CDR3 is 15 amino acids long. The CDR3 sequence: CASGLAAGGTYEQYF. The DNA of the CDR3 is TGTGCCAGTGGATTGGCTGCGGGAGGGACCTACGAGCAGTACTTC.

The CDR3, as DNA: TGTGCCAGCAGACCTATAGCGGGAGTCTACGAGCAGTACTTC. Amino acid sequence: CASRPIAGVYEQYF. V usage is TRBV4-2 and J usage is TRBJ2-4, with 9 positions matching TRBD2. Judging by the DNA end, TRBJ2-7 fits better; the J call may be wrong. The CDR3 sequence is 14 residues long. Germline values: CDR1 LGHNA, CDR2 YNFKEQ.

The rearrangement uses TRBV7-9 and TRBJ2-5, with TRBD1 identical over 8 bases. V shed 0 bases and J 2 bases; nucleotides not matched to a gene: 5. CDR1 SEHNR and CDR2 FQNEAQ come from the germline V gene (reference sequence). The CDR3 is 16 amino acids. The DNA for the CDR3 is TGTGCCAGCAGCTTAGCCGGGACAGGTTTACAAGAGACCCAGTACTTC. This codes for CASSLAGTGLQETQYF.

V and J are TRBV30 and TRBJ1-1, with D unresolved. Germline V CDR1 and CDR2: GTSNPN, SVGIG (reference sequence). The CDR3 consists of 15 residues. With 4 bases removed from V and 0 bases from J, the gap between germline ends came to 15 bases. CDR3 nucleotide sequence: TGTGCCTGGAAATCCGACCCGGCGCTGAACACTGAAGCTTTCTTT. It is translated as CAWKSDPALNTEAFF.